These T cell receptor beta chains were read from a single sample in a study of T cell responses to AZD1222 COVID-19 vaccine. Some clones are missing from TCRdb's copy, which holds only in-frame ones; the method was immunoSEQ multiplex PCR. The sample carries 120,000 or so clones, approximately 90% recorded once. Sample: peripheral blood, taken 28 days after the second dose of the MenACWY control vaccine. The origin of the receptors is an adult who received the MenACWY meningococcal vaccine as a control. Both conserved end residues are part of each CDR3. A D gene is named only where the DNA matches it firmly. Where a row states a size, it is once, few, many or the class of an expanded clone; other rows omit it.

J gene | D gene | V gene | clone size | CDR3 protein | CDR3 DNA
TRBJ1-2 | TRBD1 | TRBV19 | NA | CASRTPGTANYGYTF | TGTGCCAGTAGAACCCCCGGGACAGCTAACTATGGCTACACCTTC
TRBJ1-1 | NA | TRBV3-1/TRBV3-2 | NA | CASSQKGVPRLNTEAFF | TGTGCCAGCAGCCAAAAAGGGGTACCTCGGTTAAACACTGAAGCTTTCTTT
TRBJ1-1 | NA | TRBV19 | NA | CASSRANTEAFF | TGTGCCAGTAGCCGGGCGAACACTGAAGCTTTCTTT
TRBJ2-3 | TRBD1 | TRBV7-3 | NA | CASSETGTVTDTQYF | TGTGCCAGCAGCGAGACAGGGACGGTCACAGATACGCAGTATTTT
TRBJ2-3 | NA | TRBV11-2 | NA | CASSLASHRVDTQYF | TGTGCCAGCAGCTTGGCCAGTCATAGGGTAGATACGCAGTATTTT
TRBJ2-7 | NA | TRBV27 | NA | CASSLSGFYEQYF | TGTGCCAGCAGTTTATCTGGATTTTACGAGCAGTACTTC
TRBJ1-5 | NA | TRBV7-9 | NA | CASSPGRSTSNQPQHF | TGTGCCAGCAGCCCCGGGAGGAGCACCAGCAATCAGCCCCAGCATTTT
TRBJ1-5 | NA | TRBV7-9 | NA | CASSDSSGGGGPQHF | TGTGCCAGCAGCGACTCCTCGGGGGGCGGGGGGCCCCAGCATTTT
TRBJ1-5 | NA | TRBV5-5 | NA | CASSPGDTYSNQPQHF | TGTGCCAGCAGCCCAGGGGACACATATAGCAATCAGCCCCAGCATTTT
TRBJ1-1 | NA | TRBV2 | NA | CASSSTATYTEAFF | TGTGCCAGCAGCTCGACAGCTACCTACACTGAAGCTTTCTTT
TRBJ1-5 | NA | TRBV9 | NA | CASSVGADSNQPQHF | TGTGCCAGCAGCGTAGGAGCCGATAGCAATCAGCCCCAGCATTTT
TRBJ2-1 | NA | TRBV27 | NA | CASRVGGGSGEQFF | TGTGCCAGCAGAGTGGGAGGGGGGTCTGGGGAGCAGTTCTTC
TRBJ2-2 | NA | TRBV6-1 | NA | CASSELGRYPGELFF | TGTGCCAGCAGTGAATTGGGCAGGTACCCCGGGGAGCTGTTTTTT
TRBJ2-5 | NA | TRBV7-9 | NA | CASSLPWQETQYF | TGTGCCAGCAGCTTACCCTGGCAAGAGACCCAGTACTTC
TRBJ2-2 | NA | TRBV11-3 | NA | CASSLGSGVNTGELFF | TGTGCCAGCAGCTTAGGGTCAGGGGTCAACACCGGGGAGCTGTTTTTT
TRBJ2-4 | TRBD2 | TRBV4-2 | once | CASSQENLLAGGQVIQYF | TGTGCCAGCAGCCAAGAAAATTTACTAGCGGGGGGGCAGGTCATTCAGTACTTC
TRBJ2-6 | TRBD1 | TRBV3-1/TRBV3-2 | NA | CASSHPRAPDRGRGGANVLTF | TGTGCCAGCAGCCACCCCCGAGCACCGGACAGGGGGCGCGGAGGGGCCAACGTCCTGACTTTC
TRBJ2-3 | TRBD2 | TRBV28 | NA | CASSSTLAGGKKTQYF | TGTGCCAGCAGTTCTACACTAGCGGGGGGGAAAAAGACGCAGTATTTT
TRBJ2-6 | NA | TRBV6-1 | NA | CASSEAPTGANVLTF | TGTGCCAGCAGTGAAGCCCCAACTGGGGCCAACGTCCTGACTTTC
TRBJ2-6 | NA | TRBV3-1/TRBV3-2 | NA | CASSHKGVPSGANVLTF | TGTGCCAGCAGCCACAAAGGGGTTCCCTCTGGGGCCAACGTCCTGACTTTC
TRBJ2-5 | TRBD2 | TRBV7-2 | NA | CASSLVISGGNEETQYF | TGTGCCAGCAGCTTAGTTATCAGCGGGGGTAACGAAGAGACCCAGTACTTC
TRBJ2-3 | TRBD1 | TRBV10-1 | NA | CASSDDRGDRAGPYTDTQYF | TGCGCCAGCAGTGATGACAGGGGGGACCGAGCGGGGCCTTACACAGATACGCAGTATTTT
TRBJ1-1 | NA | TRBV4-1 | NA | CASSQLTGTEAFF | TGCGCCAGCAGCCAATTAACAGGGACTGAAGCTTTCTTT
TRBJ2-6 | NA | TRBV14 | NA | CASSQGISGANVLTF | TGTGCCAGCAGCCAAGGGATCTCTGGGGCCAACGTCCTGACTTTC
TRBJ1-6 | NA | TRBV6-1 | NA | CASSEGKGNSPLHF | TGTGCCAGCAGTGAAGGAAAGGGGAATTCACCCCTCCACTTT
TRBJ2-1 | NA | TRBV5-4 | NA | CASSSNNEQFF | TGTGCCAGCAGCTCAAACAATGAGCAGTTCTTC
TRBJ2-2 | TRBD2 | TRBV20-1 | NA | CSASSLAGAYGELFF | TGCAGTGCTAGTAGTCTAGCGGGGGCCTATGGGGAGCTGTTTTTT
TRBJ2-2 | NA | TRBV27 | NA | CASSTSWNTGELFF | TGTGCCAGCAGTACGTCCTGGAACACCGGGGAGCTGTTTTTT
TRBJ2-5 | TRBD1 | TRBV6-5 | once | CASSTLGTGVETQYF | TGTGCCAGCAGTACGCTCGGTACAGGGGTTGAGACCCAGTACTTC
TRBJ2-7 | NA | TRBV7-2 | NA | CASSLDRVQQYF | TGTGCCAGCAGCTTAGACAGGGTACAGCAGTACTTC
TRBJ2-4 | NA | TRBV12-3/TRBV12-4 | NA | CASAQYGKNIQYF | TGTGCCAGCGCTCAGTATGGCAAAAACATTCAGTACTTC
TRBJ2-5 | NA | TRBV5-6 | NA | CASSFPWAGGEETQYF | TGTGCCAGCAGCTTTCCGTGGGCCGGGGGAGAGGAGACCCAGTACTTC
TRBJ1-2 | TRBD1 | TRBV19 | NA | CASEDRAGGEDGYTF | TGTGCCAGCGAGGATCGGGCAGGGGGCGAGGATGGCTACACCTTC
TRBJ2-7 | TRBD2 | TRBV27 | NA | CASSLRERYEQYF | TGTGCCAGCAGTTTGCGGGAGCGTTACGAGCAGTACTTC
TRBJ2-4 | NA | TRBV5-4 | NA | CASSLDGGIAKNIQYF | TGTGCCAGCAGCTTGGATGGGGGAATAGCCAAAAACATTCAGTACTTC
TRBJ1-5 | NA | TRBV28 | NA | CASTGGELQPQHF | TGTGCCAGCACCGGGGGGGAGTTGCAGCCCCAGCATTTT
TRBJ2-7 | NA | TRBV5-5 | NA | CASSSVGGPSYEQYF | TGTGCCAGCAGCTCGGTGGGGGGACCCTCCTACGAGCAGTACTTC
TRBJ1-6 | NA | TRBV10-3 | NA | CAISELGGSYNSPLHF | TGTGCCATCAGTGAGTTAGGGGGCTCCTATAATTCACCCCTCCACTTT
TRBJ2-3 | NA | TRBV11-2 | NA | CASSLVGGSPSTDTQYF | TGTGCCAGCAGCTTAGTCGGAGGATCCCCAAGCACAGATACGCAGTATTTT
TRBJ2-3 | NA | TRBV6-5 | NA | CASGPVLATQYF | TGTGCCAGCGGCCCCGTGCTTGCTACGCAGTATTTT
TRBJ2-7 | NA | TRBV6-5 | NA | CASSYGGGSYEQYF | TGTGCCAGCAGTTACGGAGGGGGCTCTTACGAGCAGTACTTC
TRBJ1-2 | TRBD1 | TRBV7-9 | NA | CASSLAGTGGYGYTF | TGTGCCAGCAGCTTAGCGGGGACAGGGGGCTATGGCTACACCTTC
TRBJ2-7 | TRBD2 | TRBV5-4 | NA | CASSFGSGIVFEQYF | TGTGCCAGCAGCTTCGGTAGCGGGATTGTCTTCGAGCAGTACTTC
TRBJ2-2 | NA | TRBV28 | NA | CASSFGGPPTGELFF | TGTGCCAGCAGTTTTGGGGGGCCGCCCACCGGGGAGCTGTTTTTT
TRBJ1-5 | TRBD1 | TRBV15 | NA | CATSSLPGTGNQPQHF | TGTGCCACCAGCAGCTTGCCTGGGACAGGAAATCAGCCCCAGCATTTT
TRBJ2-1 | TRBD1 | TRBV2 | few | CASSEVAGTGLVNEQFF | TGTGCCAGCAGTGAAGTGGCCGGGACAGGGTTGGTTAATGAGCAGTTCTTC
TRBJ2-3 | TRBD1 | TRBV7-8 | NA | CASSPPGQGIDTQYF | TGTGCCAGCAGCCCTCCGGGACAGGGGATAGATACGCAGTATTTT
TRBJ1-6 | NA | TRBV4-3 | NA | CASSQAGEGSPLHF | TGCGCCAGCAGCCAAGCAGGGGAAGGATCACCCCTCCACTTT
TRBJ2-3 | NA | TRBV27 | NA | CASAGGLSTDTQYF | TGTGCCAGCGCCGGTGGGCTTAGCACAGATACGCAGTATTTT
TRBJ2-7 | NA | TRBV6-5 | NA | CASSRGGGYEQYF | TGTGCCAGCAGCCGAGGGGGGGGCTACGAGCAGTACTTC
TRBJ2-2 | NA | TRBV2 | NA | CASRGTDGGTGELFF | TGTGCCAGCAGGGGGACGGACGGAGGCACCGGGGAGCTGTTTTTT
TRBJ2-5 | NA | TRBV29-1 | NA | CSVEFQGGETQYF | TGCAGCGTTGAGTTCCAGGGTGGGGAGACCCAGTACTTC
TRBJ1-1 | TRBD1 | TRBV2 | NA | CASSEWQGVTEAFF | TGTGCCAGCAGTGAATGGCAGGGGGTCACTGAAGCTTTCTTT
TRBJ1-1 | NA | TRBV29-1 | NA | CSVPKGGYGAEAFF | TGCAGCGTCCCCAAGGGAGGGTATGGCGCTGAAGCTTTCTTT
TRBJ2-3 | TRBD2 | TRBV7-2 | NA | CASSLARRGGRSDTQYF | TGTGCCAGCAGCTTAGCGCGGCGGGGGGGCAGATCGGATACGCAGTATTTT